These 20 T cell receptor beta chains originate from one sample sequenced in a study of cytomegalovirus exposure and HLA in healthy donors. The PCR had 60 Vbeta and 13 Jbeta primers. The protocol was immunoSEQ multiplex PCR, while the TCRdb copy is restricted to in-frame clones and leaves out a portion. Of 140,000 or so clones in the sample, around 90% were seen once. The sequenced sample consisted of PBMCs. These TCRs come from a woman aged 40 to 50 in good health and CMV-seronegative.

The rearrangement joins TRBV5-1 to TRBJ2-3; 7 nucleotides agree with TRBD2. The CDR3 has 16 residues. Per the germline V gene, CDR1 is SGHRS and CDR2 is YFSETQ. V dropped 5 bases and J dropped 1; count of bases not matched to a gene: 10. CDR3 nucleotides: TGCGCCAGCAGAGGAGGGACTAATTCTCGCACAGATACGCAGTATTTT. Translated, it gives CASRGGTNSRTDTQYF.

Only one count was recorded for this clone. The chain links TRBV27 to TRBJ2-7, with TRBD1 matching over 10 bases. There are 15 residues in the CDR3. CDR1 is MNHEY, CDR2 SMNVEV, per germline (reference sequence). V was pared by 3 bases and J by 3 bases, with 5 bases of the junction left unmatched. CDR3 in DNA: TGTGCCAGCAGTTTTGCGGGACAGGGGTTCTACGAGCAGTACTTC. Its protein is CASSFAGQGFYEQYF.

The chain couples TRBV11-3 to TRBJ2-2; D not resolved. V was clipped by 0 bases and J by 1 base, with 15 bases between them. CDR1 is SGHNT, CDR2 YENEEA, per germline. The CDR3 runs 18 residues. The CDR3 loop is CASSLDTIFGGNTGELFF. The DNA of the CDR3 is TGTGCCAGCAGCTTAGATACTATCTTTGGCGGGAACACCGGGGAGCTGTTTTTT.

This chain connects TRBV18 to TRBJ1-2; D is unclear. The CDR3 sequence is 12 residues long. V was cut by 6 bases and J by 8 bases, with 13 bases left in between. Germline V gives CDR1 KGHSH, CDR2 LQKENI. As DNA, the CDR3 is TGTGCCAGCTCCCGCGGAGGAGAGGGCTACACCTTC. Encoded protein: CASSRGGEGYTF.

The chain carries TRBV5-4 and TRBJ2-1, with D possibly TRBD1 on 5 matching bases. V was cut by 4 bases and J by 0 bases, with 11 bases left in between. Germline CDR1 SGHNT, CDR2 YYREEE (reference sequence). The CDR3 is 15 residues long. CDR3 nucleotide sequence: TGTGCCAGCAGCCCTGCAGGGAACTCCTACAATGAGCAGTTCTTC. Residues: CASSPAGNSYNEQFF.

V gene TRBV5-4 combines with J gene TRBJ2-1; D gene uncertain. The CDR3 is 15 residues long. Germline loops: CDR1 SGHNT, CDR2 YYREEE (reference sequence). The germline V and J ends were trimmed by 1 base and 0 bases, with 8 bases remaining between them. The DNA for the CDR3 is TGTGCCAGCAGCTTGTCGCCCAGCTCCTACAATGAGCAGTTCTTC. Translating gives CASSLSPSSYNEQFF.

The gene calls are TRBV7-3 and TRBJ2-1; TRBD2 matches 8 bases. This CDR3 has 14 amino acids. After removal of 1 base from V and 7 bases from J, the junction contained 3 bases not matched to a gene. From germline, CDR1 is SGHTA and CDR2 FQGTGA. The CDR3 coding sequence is TGTGCCAGCAGCTTAATCGGGAGGGGAAATGAGCAGTTCTTC. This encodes CASSLIGRGNEQFF.

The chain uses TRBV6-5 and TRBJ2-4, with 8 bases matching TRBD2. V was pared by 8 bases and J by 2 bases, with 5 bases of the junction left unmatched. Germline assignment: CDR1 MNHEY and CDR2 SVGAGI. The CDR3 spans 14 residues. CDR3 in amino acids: CASREGGTKNIQYF. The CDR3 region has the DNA TGTGCCAGCCGGGAGGGGGGAACCAAAAACATTCAGTACTTC.

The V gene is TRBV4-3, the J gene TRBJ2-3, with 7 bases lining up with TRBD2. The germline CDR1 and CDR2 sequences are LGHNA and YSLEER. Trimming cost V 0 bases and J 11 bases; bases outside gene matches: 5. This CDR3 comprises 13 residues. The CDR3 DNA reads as TGCGCCAGCAGCCAAGATGGGGGGGTTTGGCAGTATTTT. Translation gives CASSQDGGVWQYF.

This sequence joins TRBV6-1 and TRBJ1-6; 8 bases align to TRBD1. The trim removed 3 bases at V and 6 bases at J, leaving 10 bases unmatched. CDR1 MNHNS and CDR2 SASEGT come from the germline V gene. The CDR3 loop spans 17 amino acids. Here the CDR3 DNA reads TGTGCCAGCAGTGAGCCGACAGGGGAGCCCCCTAATTCACCCCTCCACTTT. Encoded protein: CASSEPTGEPPNSPLHF.

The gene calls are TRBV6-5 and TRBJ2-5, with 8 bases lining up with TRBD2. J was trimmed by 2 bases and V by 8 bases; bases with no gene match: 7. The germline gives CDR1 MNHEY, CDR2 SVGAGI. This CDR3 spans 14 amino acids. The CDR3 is CASGQRGGQETQYF. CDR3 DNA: TGTGCCAGCGGTCAACGGGGGGGTCAAGAGACCCAGTACTTC.

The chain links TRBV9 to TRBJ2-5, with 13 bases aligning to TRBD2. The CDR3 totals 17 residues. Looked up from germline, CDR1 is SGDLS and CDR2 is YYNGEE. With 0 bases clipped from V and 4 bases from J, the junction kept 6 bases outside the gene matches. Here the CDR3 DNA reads TGTGCCAGCAGCGTAGCAGGTGGACTAGCGGGAGTAGAGACCCAGTACTTC. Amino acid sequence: CASSVAGGLAGVETQYF.

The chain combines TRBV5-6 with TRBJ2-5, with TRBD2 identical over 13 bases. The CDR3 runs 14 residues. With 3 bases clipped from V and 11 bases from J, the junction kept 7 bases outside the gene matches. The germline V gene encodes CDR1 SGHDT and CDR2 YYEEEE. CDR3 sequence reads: CASSWTSGSAGQYF. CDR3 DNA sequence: TGTGCCAGCAGCTGGACTAGCGGGAGTGCCGGGCAGTACTTC.

The CDR3 loop is CASSLLLAGEQYF. For the CDR3, the DNA is TGTGCCAGCAGCTTATTATTAGCGGGCGAGCAGTACTTC. The V gene is TRBV13, the J gene TRBJ2-7, with 7 bases lining up with TRBD2. This CDR3 region has 13 residues. Germline CDR1 and CDR2: PRHDT and FYEKMQ (reference sequence). V gave up 2 bases and J gave up 6 bases; unmatched junction bases: 4.

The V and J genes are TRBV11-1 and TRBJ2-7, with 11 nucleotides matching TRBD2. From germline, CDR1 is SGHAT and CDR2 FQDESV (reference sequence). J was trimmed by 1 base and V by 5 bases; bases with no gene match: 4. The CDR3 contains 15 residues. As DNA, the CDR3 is TGTGCCAGCAGCCGACTAGCGGGATCTTCCTACGAGCAGTACTTC. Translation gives CASSRLAGSSYEQYF.

In nucleotides, the CDR3 is TGTGCCACCGCCCGAGGTGAGACCCAGTACTTC. Translated, it gives CATARGETQYF. The rearrangement links TRBV6-6 to TRBJ2-5; D is unresolved. The CDR3 is 11 residues long. Germline V gives CDR1 MNHNY, CDR2 SVGAGI (reference sequence). V lost 10 bases, J lost 5 bases, and 11 bases lay in between.

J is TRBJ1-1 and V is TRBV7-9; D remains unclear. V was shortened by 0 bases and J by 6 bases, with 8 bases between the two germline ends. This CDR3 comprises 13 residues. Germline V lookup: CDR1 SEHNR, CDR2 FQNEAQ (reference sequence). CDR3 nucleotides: TGTGCCAGCAGCTTAGCGGCGAGGGCTGAAGCTTTCTTT. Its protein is CASSLAARAEAFF.

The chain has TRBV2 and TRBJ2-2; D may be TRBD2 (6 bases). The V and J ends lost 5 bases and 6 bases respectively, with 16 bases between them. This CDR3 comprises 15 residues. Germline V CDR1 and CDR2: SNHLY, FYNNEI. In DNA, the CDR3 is TGTGCCAGCAGTTCCGCCCCGGACTATCCCGGGGAGCTGTTTTTT. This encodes CASSSAPDYPGELFF. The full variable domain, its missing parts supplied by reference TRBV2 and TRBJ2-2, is EPEVTQTPSHQVTQMGQEVILRCVPISNHLYFYWYRQILGQKVEFLVSFYNNEISEKSEIFDDQFSVERPDGSNFTLKIRSTKLEDSAMYFCASSSAPDYPGELFFGEGSRLTVL.

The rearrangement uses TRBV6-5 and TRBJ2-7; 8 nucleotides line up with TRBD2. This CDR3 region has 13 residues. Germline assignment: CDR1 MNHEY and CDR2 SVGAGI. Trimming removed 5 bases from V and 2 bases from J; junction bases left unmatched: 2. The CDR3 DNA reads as TGTGCCAGCAGTGTACTAGCGGCCTACGAGCAGTACTTC. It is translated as CASSVLAAYEQYF.

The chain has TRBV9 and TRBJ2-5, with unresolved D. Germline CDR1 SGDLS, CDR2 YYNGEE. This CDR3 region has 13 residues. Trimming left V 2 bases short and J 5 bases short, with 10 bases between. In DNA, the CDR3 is TGTGCCAGCAGCGTTCCGGGTAGGGAGACCCAGTACTTC. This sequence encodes CASSVPGRETQYF.